This T cell receptor (beta chain) appears in the sequencing data of a study of regulatory T cells in long-lasting Graves disease. The CDR3 sequence is 10 residues long. J was trimmed by 5 bases and V by 9 bases; bases with no gene match: 1. Germline lookup yields CDR1 SNHLY and CDR2 FYNNEI. Time point given: newly diagnosed GD, antithyroid drugs for less than 3 months. TCR sequences were obtained from RNA taken from PBMCs. Building the TCR beta libraries relied on iRepertoire HTBI primers, and CDR3 regions underwent Arm-PCR. One entry per CDR3 protein, called by TCRdb with MiXCR from the multiplex PCR reads. Of about 540,000 distinct CDR3 sequences in the sample, approximately 13% were seen once. This clonotype occurred many times. The data were also submitted as part of a second study, on T cells in Graves' hyperthyroidism and ophthalmopathy. That paper states: Most expanded thyroid clonotypes above 0.001 also appeared in blood.

The specimen was peripheral blood mononuclear cells (PBMCs), collected at new diagnosis, from a patient treated with antithyroid drugs. The receptor comes from a man aged 25-45 years with Graves disease. This sequence joins TRBV2 and TRBJ2-7; 7 nucleotides match TRBD1. In DNA form, the CDR3 reads TGTGCCAGAGGACAGGACGAGCAGTACTTC. Residues: CARGQDEQYF.